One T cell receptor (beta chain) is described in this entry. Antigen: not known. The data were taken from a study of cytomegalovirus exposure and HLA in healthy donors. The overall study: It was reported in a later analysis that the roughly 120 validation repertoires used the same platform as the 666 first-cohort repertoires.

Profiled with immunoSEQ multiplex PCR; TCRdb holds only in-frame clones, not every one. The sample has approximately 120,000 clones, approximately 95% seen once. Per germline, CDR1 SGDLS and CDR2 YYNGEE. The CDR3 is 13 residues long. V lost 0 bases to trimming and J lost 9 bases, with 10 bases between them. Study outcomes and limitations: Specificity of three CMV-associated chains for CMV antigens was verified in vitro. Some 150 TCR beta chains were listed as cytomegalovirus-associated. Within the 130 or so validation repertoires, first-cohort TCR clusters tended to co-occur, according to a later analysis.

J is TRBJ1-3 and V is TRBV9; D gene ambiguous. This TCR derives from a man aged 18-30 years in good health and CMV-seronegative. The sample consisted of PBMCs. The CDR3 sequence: CASSVAREATIYF. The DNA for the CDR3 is TGTGCCAGCAGCGTAGCTAGGGAGGCCACCATATATTTT.